These 9 T cell receptor beta chains share one sample of origin, sequenced in a study of blood T cell dynamics during melanoma immunotherapy. Here immunoSEQ multiplex PCR was the method, and the copy in TCRdb shows in-frame clones only, minus some. In the table there are tens of thousands of clones, around 90% of which are singletons. Noted time point: pre-treatment baseline. Sequencing was performed on blood, taken from a patient treated with checkpoint blockade. Source of these receptors: a human donor with melanoma.

The CDR3 bases are TGCGCCAGCAGTCGAGACAGGGGGTCCTCCTACGAGCAGTACTTC. Its protein product is CASSRDRGSSYEQYF. The gene calls are TRBV5-1 and TRBJ2-7; TRBD1 agrees at 9 bases. Looked up from germline, CDR1 is SGHRS and CDR2 is YFSETQ. The CDR3 is 15 amino acids. The J segment lost 0 bases and the V segment lost 5 bases, leaving 6 bases of the junction unmatched.

The chain employs TRBV2 and TRBJ2-7, with 8 nucleotides matching TRBD2. CDR1 and CDR2 from the germline V gene are SNHLY and FYNNEI. This CDR3 region has 14 residues. The V and J ends lost 10 bases and 0 bases, in that order; junction bases with no gene match: 8. The CDR3 is CATRREGSSYEQYF. The CDR3 nucleotides are TGTGCCACCCGTCGGGAGGGATCCTCCTACGAGCAGTACTTC. The full variable domain, rest sourced from reference TRBV2 and TRBJ2-7, is EPEVTQTPSHQVTQMGQEVILRCVPISNHLYFYWYRQILGQKVEFLVSFYNNEISEKSEIFDDQFSVERPDGSNFTLKIRSTKLEDSAMYFCATRREGSSYEQYFGPGTRLTVT.

The chain combines TRBV7-8 with TRBJ2-5; maybe TRBD1 (5 bases). The CDR3 totals 14 residues. Trimming stripped 5 bases from V and 5 bases from J, with 15 bases between. In germline, CDR1 is SGHVS, CDR2 FQNEAQ. The DNA for the CDR3 is TGTGCCAGCAGCGCGGACACCCTTGAGGAGACCCAGTACTTC. Amino acids: CASSADTLEETQYF.

This rearrangement joins TRBV6-5 to TRBJ1-1; D is ambiguous. Deletions cut 5 bases from V and 1 base from J, with 8 bases between. CDR1 is MNHEY, CDR2 SVGAGI, per germline. The CDR3 is 13 residues long. The CDR3 nucleotides are TGTGCCAGCAGTGAAGCGGCGAACACTGAAGCTTTCTTT. This encodes CASSEAANTEAFF.

The rearrangement links TRBV7-6 to TRBJ2-7; D may be TRBD1 (6 bases). There are 14 residues in the CDR3. The V gene's germline CDR1 is SGHVS and CDR2 FNYEAQ. With 6 bases removed from V and 1 base from J, the gap between germline ends came to 13 bases. The CDR3 spells CASSRGSTSYEQYF. Written as DNA, the CDR3 is TGTGCCAGCAGTAGGGGGTCGACGTCCTACGAGCAGTACTTC.

The V and J genes are TRBV10-1 and TRBJ2-7; D perhaps matches TRBD1 (5 bases). Germline CDR1 is WNHNN and CDR2 is SYGVQD (reference sequence). V lost 4 bases and J 6 bases, leaving 13 bases between the germline ends. The CDR3 is 13 residues long. The CDR3 is CASSGGTGAEQYF. CDR3 sequence (DNA): TGCGCCAGCAGTGGGGGCACGGGCGCCGAGCAGTACTTC.

The chain is built from TRBV15 and TRBJ2-5; 7 bases line up with TRBD1. The assigned J gene may be wrong: the sequence end matches TRBJ2-7 better. CDR1 and CDR2 (germline): LNHNV, YYDKDF (reference sequence). The CDR3 has 14 amino acids. The CDR3 DNA reads TGTGCCACCAGCAACCGACAGGGAGCCTACGAGCAGTACTTC. Translation: CATSNRQGAYEQYF.

This chain connects TRBV7-9 to TRBJ1-1; no definite D call. Germline V gene lookup returns CDR1 SEHNR and CDR2 FQNEAQ (reference sequence). The CDR3 runs to 14 residues. V lost 3 bases to trimming and J lost 2 bases, with 10 bases between them. The CDR3 nucleotides read TGTGCCAGCAGCTTTTCTTCCGAAAACACTGAAGCTTTCTTT. Amino acids: CASSFSSENTEAFF. Using reference TRBV7-9 and TRBJ1-1 for the parts outside the CDR3, the full variable domain is DTGVSQNPRHKITKRGQNVTFRCDPISEHNRLYWYRQTLGQGPEFLTYFQNEAQLEKSRLLSDRFSAERPKGSFSTLEIQRTEQGDSAMYLCASSFSSENTEAFFGQGTRLTVV.

V and J are TRBV19 and TRBJ1-5; TRBD1 is a possible D gene (5 bases). This CDR3 spans 17 amino acids. Germline values: CDR1 LNHDA, CDR2 SQIVND (reference sequence). The V end was cut by 0 bases, the J end by 1 base, with 13 bases between. The CDR3 loop is CASSIEGVQDSNQPQHF. The CDR3 nucleotides are TGTGCCAGTAGTATAGAAGGAGTACAGGACAGCAATCAGCCCCAGCATTTT. Based on the CDR3 plus reference TRBV19 and TRBJ1-5, the full variable domain is DGGITQSPKYLFRKEGQNVTLSCEQNLNHDAMYWYRQDPGQGLRLIYYSQIVNDFQKGDIAEGYSVSREKKESFPLTVTSAQKNPTAFYLCASSIEGVQDSNQPQHFGDGTRLSIL.